Below, one T cell receptor (beta chain) is given with its context. The sample originates from a study of blood T cell repertoires in COVID-19. Study-wide background: The origin of the acute and convalescent COVID-19 samples was the United States, Italy and Spain.

Generated by immunoSEQ multiplex PCR, the TCRdb table keeps only in-frame clones and is missing some. The sample includes just over 150,000 clones, 80% to 90% of them seen just once. Sequenced input: peripheral blood. The receptor was isolated from a woman between 35 and 50 years old with acute or convalescent COVID-19.

The CDR3 nucleotides read TGCGCCAGCAGCTTGGGACAGAGCACAGATACGCAGTATTTT. It codes for CASSLGQSTDTQYF. The J gene is TRBJ2-3, the V gene TRBV5-1, with D perhaps matching TRBD1 (5 bases). CDR3 length: 14 residues. V dropped 0 bases and J dropped 0 bases, with 5 bases sitting between them. From germline, CDR1 is SGHRS and CDR2 YFSETQ.